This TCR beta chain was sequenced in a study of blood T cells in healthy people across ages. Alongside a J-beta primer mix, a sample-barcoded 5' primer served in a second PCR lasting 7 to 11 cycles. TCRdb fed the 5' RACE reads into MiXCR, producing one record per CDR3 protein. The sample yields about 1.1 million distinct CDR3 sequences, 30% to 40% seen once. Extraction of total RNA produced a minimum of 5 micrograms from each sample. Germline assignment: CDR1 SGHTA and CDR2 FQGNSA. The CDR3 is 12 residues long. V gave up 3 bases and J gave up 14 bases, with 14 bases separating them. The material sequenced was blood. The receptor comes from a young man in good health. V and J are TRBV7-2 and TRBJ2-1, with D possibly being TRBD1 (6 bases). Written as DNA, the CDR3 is TGTGCCAGCAGCTTGGACAGTCGGGTCAAGTTCTTC. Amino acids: CASSLDSRVKFF.